This T cell receptor (beta chain) was identified in a study of cytomegalovirus exposure and HLA in healthy donors. Overall study: In a later analysis, the roughly 130 validation repertoires were reported to have used the same platform as the 600 to 800 first-cohort repertoires.

A word on this clone: Antigen: not known.

Notes on the study in general: Some TCR beta chains (more than 150 of them) were listed as cytomegalovirus-associated.

Generated by immunoSEQ multiplex PCR, the TCRdb table keeps only in-frame clones and is missing some. In the table there are some 170,000 clones, approximately 89% of which are singletons. The germline CDR1 and CDR2 sequences are MDHEN and SYDVKM. V lost 3 bases to trimming and J lost 4 bases, with 22 bases between them. This CDR3 has 18 amino acids. The chain uses TRBV28 and TRBJ1-5; D is perhaps TRBD1 (6 bases). The clonotype was recovered from a man aged 18 to 29 in good health and CMV-seropositive. Material for sequencing was PBMCs. CDR3 sequence: CASSLYHPTGPSNQPQHF. In DNA, the CDR3 is TGTGCCAGCAGTTTGTACCATCCCACAGGGCCCTCAAATCAGCCCCAGCATTTT.